These T cell receptor beta chains were read from a single sample in a study of T cells in Graves' hyperthyroidism and ophthalmopathy. One entry per CDR3 protein results from TCRdb running MiXCR on the multiplex PCR reads. This table holds hundreds of thousands of distinct CDR3 sequences, 38% found once. The specimen sequenced was blood. The receptors shown here come from a man younger than 35 with Graves' hyperthyroidism. The CDR3 runs from the conserved cysteine through the conserved F or W. The D gene is left open where the match is weak. Only some rows state a clone size, as once, few, many or a class for expanded clones.

D	V	J	size	DNA	CDR3
.	TRBV7-9	TRBJ1-4	many	TGTGCCAGCAGCTTGAGGTCAGCTAATGAAAAACTGTTTTTT	CASSLRSANEKLFF
TRBD1	TRBV11-2	TRBJ1-6	.	TGTGCCAGCGGCCCGGGACAGTATAATTCACCCCTCCACTTT	CASGPGQYNSPLHF
.	TRBV28	TRBJ1-5	.	TGTGCCAGCAGTTTGGGCGGTTTTAAGCCCCAGCATTTT	CASSLGGFKPQHF
TRBD2	TRBV7-2	TRBJ2-2	few	TGTGCCAGCAGAGGACTAGCGGGAAGTACCGGGGAGCTGTTTTTT	CASRGLAGSTGELFF
.	TRBV7-2	TRBJ1-1	few	TGTGCCAGCAGCTTAATCGGGGGCTGGAACACTGAAGCTTTCTTT	CASSLIGGWNTEAFF
.	TRBV12-3/TRBV12-4	TRBJ2-5	few	TGTGCCAGCAGCCAGACAGACCAAGAGACCCAGTACTTC	CASSQTDQETQYF
TRBD2	TRBV9	TRBJ2-2	.	TGTGCCAGCAGCCAACAGTGGGTAGCGGGGACCGGGGAGCTGTTTTTT	CASSQQWVAGTGELFF
.	TRBV19	TRBJ2-2	few	TGTGCCAGTAACGGGATTTACCCCACCGGGGAGCTGTTTTTT	CASNGIYPTGELFF
TRBD1	TRBV7-2	TRBJ1-6	.	TGCGCCAGCAGCCAAGATGGATGGGGACAGAATTCACCCCTCCACTTT	CASSQDGWGQNSPLHF
TRBD1	TRBV25-1	TRBJ2-2	many	TGTGCCAGCAGTGGCGGGACAGGAGAAACCGGGGAGCTGTTTTTT	CASSGGTGETGELFF
TRBD1	TRBV2	TRBJ1-4	.	TGTGCCAGCAGCCACCGCTTGACAGGGGTGGAGGAAAAACTGTTTTTT	CASSHRLTGVEEKLFF
TRBD1	TRBV20-1	TRBJ1-2	.	TGCAGTGCTCAGGGGGCTAATGGCTACACCTTC	CSAQGANGYTF
TRBD1	TRBV5-1	TRBJ2-7	many	TGCGCCACCCCGGACAGGGCGGGAGAGCAGTACTTC	CATPDRAGEQYF
.	TRBV10-2	TRBJ1-5	.	TGCGCCAGCAGTGAGGGGAATAGGGGTCAGCCCCAGCATTTT	CASSEGNRGQPQHF
.	TRBV9	TRBJ1-6	.	TGTGCCAGCAGCGGGTCAAAGGGGATCCTTTCACCCCTCCACTTT	CASSGSKGILSPLHF
.	TRBV2	TRBJ1-1	many	TGTGCCAGCCAGACGGACATGAACACTGAAGCTTTCTTT	CASQTDMNTEAFF
.	TRBV10-3	TRBJ2-7	few	TGTGCCAGCAGTTACTCGGGCGGGAACGAGCAGTACTTC	CASSYSGGNEQYF
.	TRBV10-3	TRBJ2-7	.	TGTGCCATCTCCCCGGGTTTCTACGAGCAGTACTTC	CAISPGFYEQYF
.	TRBV5-1	TRBJ2-7	few	TGCGCCAGCAGCCAAGGGTCGGGGGGCGGATTCTACGAGCAGTACTTC	CASSQGSGGGFYEQYF
.	TRBV5-1	TRBJ1-4	.	TGCGCCAGCAGCTTGCATCTAAACAATGAAAAACTGTTTTTT	CASSLHLNNEKLFF
.	TRBV14	TRBJ1-1	.	TGTACCAGCAGCCAGGCCACTTACACTGAAGCTTTCTTT	CTSSQATYTEAFF
TRBD2	TRBV20-1	TRBJ2-7	.	TGCAGTGCTAGAGATGACGCGGGGGGGCTCTACGAGCAGTACTTC	CSARDDAGGLYEQYF
.	TRBV6-2/TRBV6-3	TRBJ2-5	few	TGTGCCAGCAGTTACCTAGGCGGGACCCAAGAGACCCAGTACTTC	CASSYLGGTQETQYF
TRBD2	TRBV9	TRBJ2-7	few	TGTGCCAGCAGTTTAGGACCGGGACTAGCGGGTCACGAGCAGTACTTC	CASSLGPGLAGHEQYF
.	TRBV9	TRBJ2-2	.	TGTGCCAGCAGCGGGCCCTCAGGGAGCGGGCCCGGGGAGCTGTTTTTT	CASSGPSGSGPGELFF
.	TRBV6-1	TRBJ1-6	few	TGTGCCAGCAGTGAAATAGGGGGAGGTCGTTCACCCCTCCACTTT	CASSEIGGGRSPLHF
.	TRBV29-1	TRBJ1-2	many	TGCAGCGTGGCGACGGGGGGCTATGGCTACACCTTC	CSVATGGYGYTF
.	TRBV20-1	TRBJ2-5	few	TGCAGTGCTAGAGATCATAGGGGTAGGGAGACCCAGTACTTC	CSARDHRGRETQYF
.	TRBV11-3	TRBJ2-7	.	TGTGCCAGCAGCTTAGTGGCTCCTGGTCCCTACGAGCAGTACTTC	CASSLVAPGPYEQYF
.	TRBV10-3	TRBJ2-7	.	TGTGCCAGCAGCCCGGCCAGGGCAACCCACGAGCAGTACTTC	CASSPARATHEQYF
TRBD2	TRBV7-2	TRBJ2-5	.	TGTGCCAGCACCCTACTAGCGGGGGAGACCCAGTACTTC	CASTLLAGETQYF
.	TRBV4-1	TRBJ2-7	.	TGCGCCAGCAGCCATGAGTACGGGGCCTACGAGCAGTACTTC	CASSHEYGAYEQYF
TRBD1	TRBV20-1	TRBJ1-4	few	TGCAGTGCTTGGGACAGGGGAATTGAAAAACTGTTTTTT	CSAWDRGIEKLFF
.	TRBV10-3	TRBJ2-6	.	TGTGCCATCAGTGACCGAGGGGCCGCACCTGGGGCCAACGTCCTGACTTTC	CAISDRGAAPGANVLTF
.	TRBV29-1	TRBJ2-7	many	TGCAGCGTTGAAGACCGGAGCTCCTACGAGCAGTACTTC	CSVEDRSSYEQYF
.	TRBV29-1	TRBJ2-7	many	TGCAGCGTCGTCCTCTTCTACGAGCAGTACTTC	CSVVLFYEQYF
TRBD2	TRBV20-1	TRBJ2-2	.	TGCAGTGCTAGAGAGGGGACTAAGAACACCGGGGAGCTGTTTTTT	CSAREGTKNTGELFF
.	TRBV7-9	TRBJ1-4	once	TGTGCCAGCAGCTCCCAAACTAGCGGGAGGGTTGAAAAACTGTTTTTT	CASSSQTSGRVEKLFF
.	TRBV9	TRBJ1-5	many	TGTGCCAGCAGCGTAGATGGGGGTCGCAATCAGCCCCAGCATTTT	CASSVDGGRNQPQHF
TRBD1	TRBV20-1	TRBJ2-5	many	TGCAGTGCTTTTACGACCGGGACAGCGCAAGAGACCCAGTACTTC	CSAFTTGTAQETQYF
.	TRBV7-8	TRBJ1-2	many	TGTGCCAGCAGCTTAGGTGGTCAGGGCAACTATGGCTACACCTTC	CASSLGGQGNYGYTF
TRBD1	TRBV2	TRBJ2-5	many	TGTGCCAGCCACAATGGGGGACAGGTGGGGCAAGAGACCCAGTACTTC	CASHNGGQVGQETQYF
.	TRBV5-8	TRBJ1-2	few	TGTGCCAGCAGCTTGGCTGGGTGGCAATATGGCTACACCTTC	CASSLAGWQYGYTF
.	TRBV7-2	TRBJ2-7	many	TGTGCCAGCAGCTTGGACGTTAACTCCTACGAGCAGTACTTC	CASSLDVNSYEQYF